This T cell receptor beta chain was recovered during a study of OX40 agonist ivuxolimab in advanced cancers. Produced via immunoSEQ multiplex PCR; TCRdb's table is partial and in-frame only. This table has roughly 120,000 clones, 85% to 95% appearing once. There are 13 residues in the CDR3. Deletions cut 4 bases from V and 2 bases from J, with 9 bases between. Per germline, CDR1 SGHRS and CDR2 YFSETQ. The TCR comes from an adult with an advanced solid tumor such as melanoma, head and neck, liver or kidney cancer. The chain joins TRBV5-1 to TRBJ1-2, with D hard to call. Source: CD4+ or CD8+ T cells sorted from blood, taken in a trial of the OX40 agonist ivuxolimab. CDR3 bases: TGCGCCAGCAGCCCAGGAGAAAACTATGGCTACACCTTC. It specifies CASSPGENYGYTF.